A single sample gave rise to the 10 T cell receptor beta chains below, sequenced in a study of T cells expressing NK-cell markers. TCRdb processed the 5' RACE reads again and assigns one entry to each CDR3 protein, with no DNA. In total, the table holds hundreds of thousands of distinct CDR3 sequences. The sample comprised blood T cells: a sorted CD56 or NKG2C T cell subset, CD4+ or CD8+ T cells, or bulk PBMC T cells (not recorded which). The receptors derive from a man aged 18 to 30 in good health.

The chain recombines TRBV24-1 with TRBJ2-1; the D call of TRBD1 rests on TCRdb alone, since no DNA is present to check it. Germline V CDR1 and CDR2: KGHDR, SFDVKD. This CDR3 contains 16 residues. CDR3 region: CATSDPGTANNNEQFF.

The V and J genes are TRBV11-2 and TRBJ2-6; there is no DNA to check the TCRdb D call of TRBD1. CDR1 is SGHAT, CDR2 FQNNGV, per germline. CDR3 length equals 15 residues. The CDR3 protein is CASSSYRAGANVLTF.

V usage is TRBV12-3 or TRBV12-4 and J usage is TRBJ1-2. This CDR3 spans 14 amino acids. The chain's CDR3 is CASSSWTVNYGYTF.

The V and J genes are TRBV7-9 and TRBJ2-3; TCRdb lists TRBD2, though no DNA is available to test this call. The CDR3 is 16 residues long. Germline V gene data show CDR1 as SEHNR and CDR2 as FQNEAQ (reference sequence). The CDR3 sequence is CASSLVVGGLTDTQYF.

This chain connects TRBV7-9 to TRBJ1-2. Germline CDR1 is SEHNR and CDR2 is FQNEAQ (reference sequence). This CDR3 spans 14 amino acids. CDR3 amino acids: CASRAGQKIYGYTF.

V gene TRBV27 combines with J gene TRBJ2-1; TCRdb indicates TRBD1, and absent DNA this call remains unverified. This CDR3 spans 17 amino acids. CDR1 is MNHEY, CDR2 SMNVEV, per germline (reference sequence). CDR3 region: CASSSATGGRTYNEQFF.

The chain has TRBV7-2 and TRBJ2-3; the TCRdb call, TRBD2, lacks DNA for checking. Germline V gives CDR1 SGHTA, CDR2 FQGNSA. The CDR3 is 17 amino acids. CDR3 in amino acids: CASSLNSGSLGTDTQYF.

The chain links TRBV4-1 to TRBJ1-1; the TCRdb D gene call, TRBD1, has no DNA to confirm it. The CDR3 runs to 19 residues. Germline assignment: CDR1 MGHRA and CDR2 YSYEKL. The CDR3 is CASSQGDTEIGPVNTEAFF.

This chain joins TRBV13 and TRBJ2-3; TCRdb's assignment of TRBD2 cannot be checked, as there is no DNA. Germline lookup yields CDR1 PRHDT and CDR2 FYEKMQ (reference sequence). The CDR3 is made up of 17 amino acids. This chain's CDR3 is CASSTHGETSLTDTQYF.

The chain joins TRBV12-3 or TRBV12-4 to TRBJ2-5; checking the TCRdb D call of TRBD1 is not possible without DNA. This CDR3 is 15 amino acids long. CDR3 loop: CASRDNRWGQETQYF.